This passage covers 30 T cell receptor beta chains from one sample sequenced in a study of cytomegalovirus exposure and HLA in healthy donors. Vbeta (60) and Jbeta (13) primers were used in the PCR. TCRdb's table, derived via immunoSEQ multiplex PCR, lists solely in-frame clones and lacks some. The data hold approximately 150,000 clones, with roughly 80% observed a single time. The sample comprised PBMCs. The receptors were gathered from a man aged 30-40 years in good health and CMV-seropositive.

This clone was picked up a small number of times. The J gene is TRBJ2-7, the V gene TRBV27, with 12 bases fitting TRBD2. With 9 bases clipped from V and 0 bases from J, the junction kept 6 bases outside the gene matches. The CDR3 loop spans 15 amino acids. The germline V gene has CDR1 MNHEY and CDR2 SMNVEV (reference sequence). CDR3 coding DNA: TGTGCCAGGCCTCTGACTAGCGGGAGCTCCTACGAGCAGTACTTC. It encodes CARPLTSGSSYEQYF.

The chain employs TRBV2 and TRBJ1-3; TRBD1 matches at 8 bases. This CDR3 comprises 13 residues. From germline, CDR1 is SNHLY and CDR2 FYNNEI. The ends lost 11 bases at V and 5 bases at J; junction bases unmatched: 8. The CDR3 is CAAADRGRNTIYF. In DNA, the CDR3 is TGTGCCGCTGCAGACAGGGGCAGAAACACCATATATTTT.

This rearrangement joins TRBV7-2 to TRBJ2-2; 7 bases agree with TRBD1. The V and J ends lost 4 bases and 6 bases, in that order; junction bases with no gene match: 2. The CDR3 is 13 residues long. Germline CDR1 SGHTA, CDR2 FQGNSA. CDR3 region: CASSSQGAGELFF. DNA for the CDR3: TGTGCCAGCAGCTCTCAGGGGGCCGGGGAGCTGTTTTTT.

This clone has only a few counts. The chain employs TRBV27 and TRBJ1-3, with 9 bases matching TRBD1. This CDR3 contains 16 residues. Unmatched junction bases numbered 8, after V lost 5 bases and J lost 3 bases. CDR1 and CDR2 (germline): MNHEY, SMNVEV (reference sequence). DNA for the CDR3: TGTGCCAGCAGTCCGCGGACAGGGGTACTTGGAAACACCATATATTTT. Protein sequence: CASSPRTGVLGNTIYF.

The CDR3 is CASSLLGDRASNEQFF. For the CDR3, the DNA is TGTGCCAGCAGCTTGCTTGGTGACAGGGCTAGCAATGAGCAGTTCTTC. The chain uses TRBV5-5 and TRBJ2-1, with 7 bases that match TRBD1. The CDR3 contains 16 residues. V dropped 1 base and J dropped 6; count of bases not matched to a gene: 10. Germline-derived CDR1 and CDR2 are SGHKS and YYEKEE (reference sequence).

This chain joins TRBV4-3 and TRBJ2-7, with TRBD1 as a possible D gene (6 bases). This CDR3 has 15 amino acids. With 1 base removed from V and 0 bases from J, the gap between germline ends came to 10 bases. CDR1 and CDR2 (germline): LGHNA, YSLEER. CDR3 nucleotides: TGCGCCAGCAGCCAAGGAACAGGGAACTCCTACGAGCAGTACTTC. It codes for CASSQGTGNSYEQYF.

The chain's CDR3 is CASRSLAGGLFNEQFF. The CDR3, as DNA: TGTGCCAGCAGATCACTAGCGGGGGGGCTGTTTAATGAGCAGTTCTTC. V is TRBV6-6 and J is TRBJ2-1; 13 bases agree with TRBD2. V lost 6 bases, J lost 7 bases, and 9 bases stayed unmatched. CDR3 size: 16 residues. CDR1 is MNHNY and CDR2 is SVGAGI in the germline V gene (reference sequence).

The genes are TRBV9 and TRBJ2-3; 7 bases fit TRBD1. The V gene end was trimmed by 0 bases and the J gene end by 11 bases; junction bases not matched to a gene: 9. CDR1 SGDLS and CDR2 YYNGEE come from the germline V gene. There are 14 residues in the CDR3. CDR3 in DNA: TGTGCCAGCAGCGTAGGGGACAGCCCCTCGGAGCAGTATTTT. Translation: CASSVGDSPSEQYF.

The J gene is TRBJ2-2, the V gene TRBV9, with a possible D match to TRBD1 (5 bases). V lost 3 bases and J lost 1, with 10 bases in between. Germline lookup yields CDR1 SGDLS and CDR2 YYNGEE. The CDR3 is made up of 15 amino acids. The DNA for the CDR3 is TGTGCCAGCAGCGGAGGACACTGGAACACCGGGGAGCTGTTTTTT. The encoded protein is CASSGGHWNTGELFF.

The V gene is TRBV18, the J gene TRBJ1-2; 7 nucleotides agree with TRBD1. V lost 5 bases, J lost 4 bases, and 4 bases stayed unmatched. The CDR3 length is 13 residues. CDR1 and CDR2 from the germline V gene are KGHSH and LQKENI. CDR3 in DNA: TGTGCCAGCTCAGAAGGGACAGTCTATGGCTACACCTTC. Its protein is CASSEGTVYGYTF.

Only one count was recorded for this clone. This sequence joins TRBV7-9 and TRBJ1-2; the D is unclear. Trimming pared 5 bases from V and 6 bases from J, leaving 13 bases between. The CDR3 length is 13 residues. In germline, CDR1 is SEHNR, CDR2 FQNEAQ (reference sequence). This CDR3 is CASSAIYLDGYTF. CDR3 DNA: TGTGCCAGCAGCGCTATATACCTCGATGGCTACACCTTC.

V usage is TRBV7-9 and J usage is TRBJ2-7; TRBD2 aligns across 9 bases. The CDR3 is 16 residues long. Unmatched junction bases numbered 8, after V lost 1 base and J lost 4 bases. The germline CDR1 and CDR2 sequences are SEHNR and FQNEAQ (reference sequence). The CDR3 coding sequence is TGTGCCAGCAGCTTAGGGTCTAGCGGGGCGGGGTACGAGCAGTACTTC. It specifies CASSLGSSGAGYEQYF. Full variable domain (outside the CDR3, taken from reference TRBV7-9 and TRBJ2-7): DTGVSQNPRHKITKRGQNVTFRCDPISEHNRLYWYRQTLGQGPEFLTYFQNEAQLEKSRLLSDRFSAERPKGSFSTLEIQRTEQGDSAMYLCASSLGSSGAGYEQYFGPGTRLTVT.

J is TRBJ1-5 and V is TRBV30; 8 bases are shared with TRBD1. The CDR3 totals 17 residues. Germline V CDR1 and CDR2: GTSNPN, SVGIG (reference sequence). V gave up 0 bases and J gave up 0 bases; unmatched junction bases: 7. The CDR3: CAWSVGDRSNSNQPQHF. CDR3 DNA sequence: TGTGCCTGGAGTGTAGGGGACAGGTCAAATAGCAATCAGCCCCAGCATTTT.

This clone was picked up a small number of times. The chain couples TRBV28 to TRBJ2-5, with 8 bases fitting TRBD2. V shed 8 bases and J 4 bases; nucleotides not matched to a gene: 12. This CDR3 spans 15 amino acids. Germline V gene sequence: CDR1 MDHEN, CDR2 SYDVKM. CDR3 nucleotides: TGTGCCAGCCACCACTCCAGTCGGGAGGGAGAGACCCAGTACTTC. This sequence encodes CASHHSSREGETQYF.

This sequence joins TRBV7-2 and TRBJ2-3; TRBD2 agrees at 10 bases. J gave up 4 bases and V 1 base, and 5 bases lay outside the gene matches. Germline V gene data show CDR1 as SGHTA and CDR2 as FQGNSA. This CDR3 has 16 amino acids. The CDR3 DNA is TGTGCCAGCAGCTTAGTTCCCAGCGGGGGGGCAGATACGCAGTATTTT. It is translated as CASSLVPSGGADTQYF.

The chain uses TRBV19 and TRBJ2-3; D is possibly TRBD2 (6 bases). V lost 7 bases and J lost 7, with 15 bases in between. This CDR3 has 13 residues. Germline V gives CDR1 LNHDA, CDR2 SQIVND (reference sequence). CDR3 protein: CASMGGSRYTQYF. CDR3 bases: TGTGCCAGTATGGGGGGATCGAGATATACGCAGTATTTT. The whole variable domain, filled in from reference TRBV19 and TRBJ2-3, reads DGGITQSPKYLFRKEGQNVTLSCEQNLNHDAMYWYRQDPGQGLRLIYYSQIVNDFQKGDIAEGYSVSREKKESFPLTVTSAQKNPTAFYLCASMGGSRYTQYFGPGTRLTVL.

The J gene is TRBJ1-6, the V gene TRBV5-1; 8 bases agree with TRBD1. Germline V gene lookup returns CDR1 SGHRS and CDR2 YFSETQ. Trimming cost V 4 bases and J 5 bases; bases outside gene matches: 8. The CDR3 covers 16 residues. Written as DNA, the CDR3 is TGCGCCAGCAGCGGAGCCGCAGGGGGCCATAATTCACCCCTCCACTTT. Its protein is CASSGAAGGHNSPLHF.

This clone was observed a few times. The chain carries TRBV2 and TRBJ1-4; 7 bases fit TRBD1. The germline V gene encodes CDR1 SNHLY and CDR2 FYNNEI. The CDR3 is 13 residues long. Trimming removed 4 bases from V and 7 bases from J; junction bases left unmatched: 3. CDR3 nucleotides: TGTGCCAGCAGTGGTGGACAGGTTGAAAAACTGTTTTTT. Translated: CASSGGQVEKLFF.

The chain links TRBV2 to TRBJ1-2; 10 nucleotides align to TRBD1. V lost 4 bases to trimming and J lost 8 bases; unmatched junction nucleotides: 1. CDR1 and CDR2 from the germline V gene are SNHLY and FYNNEI. This CDR3 is 12 amino acids long. In nucleotides, the CDR3 is TGTGCCAGCAGTGGGACAGGGGGAGGCTACACCTTC. Encoded protein: CASSGTGGGYTF.

The CDR3 region has the DNA TGTGCCACCCGGCAGGGCCACTACGAGCAGTACTTC. Translated, it gives CATRQGHYEQYF. The rearrangement joins TRBV15 to TRBJ2-7, with D possibly TRBD1 on 5 matching bases. Per germline, CDR1 LNHNV and CDR2 YYDKDF (reference sequence). The CDR3 length is 12 residues. Trimming left V 8 bases short and J 3 bases short, with 11 bases between.

The CDR3 DNA reads as TGTGCCAGCAGCTTTAGCGGGACCACCCAAAGGGGAACAGATACGCAGTATTTT. Residues: CASSFSGTTQRGTDTQYF. The V gene is TRBV11-2, the J gene TRBJ2-3; 8 bases align to TRBD2. V shed 3 bases and J 3 bases; nucleotides not matched to a gene: 14. The CDR3 spans 18 residues. Germline V lookup: CDR1 SGHAT, CDR2 FQNNGV.

About this clone: The junction departs from the called germline gene at one end, perhaps through a read error. The J gene is TRBJ2-4, the V gene TRBV30, with a tentative D call TRBD2 (6 bases). Germline CDR1 GTSNPN, CDR2 SVGIG (reference sequence). This CDR3 region has 15 residues. The CDR3 sequence: CAWSDGQLAKNSQYF. For the CDR3, the DNA is TGTGCCTGGAGTGATGGCCAACTAGCCAAAAACAGTCAGTACTTC.

The chain recombines TRBV28 with TRBJ2-7; tentative D call: TRBD2 (6 bases). The V gene's germline CDR1 is MDHEN and CDR2 SYDVKM. CDR3 length equals 16 residues. Trimming shortened V by 5 bases and J by 3 bases, and 20 bases separated the two germline ends. CDR3 bases: TGTGCCAGCAGTCCTAACCCGGGACTTCTTCGCTACGAGCAGTACTTC. The encoded protein is CASSPNPGLLRYEQYF.

V usage is TRBV11-2 and J usage is TRBJ2-1; tentative D call: TRBD2 (5 bases). The CDR3 runs to 13 residues. V lost 5 bases, J lost 5 bases, and 10 bases lay in between. CDR1 is SGHAT, CDR2 FQNNGV, per germline. CDR3 sequence: CASSRSGNNEQFF. The DNA of the CDR3 is TGTGCCAGCAGCCGAAGCGGAAACAATGAGCAGTTCTTC.

This clone has just a few counts. At one boundary the junction diverges from the germline segment, which might be a read error. The chain recombines TRBV7-2 with TRBJ2-5, with 8 bases fitting TRBD1. The CDR3 loop spans 12 amino acids. Germline V gives CDR1 SGHTA, CDR2 FQGNSA. The CDR3 region has the DNA TGTGCCAGCAGCTTAGGAAGGACAGGGTCGCACTTC. Its protein is CASSLGRTGSHF.

The V call is TRBV30, the J call TRBJ1-6; no clear D gene. The germline gives CDR1 GTSNPN, CDR2 SVGIG (reference sequence). The CDR3 sequence is 15 residues long. V lost 0 bases, J lost 15 bases, and 21 bases lay in between. CDR3 amino acids: CAWSVSSFGLMGLHF. In nucleotides, the CDR3 is TGTGCCTGGAGTGTGTCAAGTTTTGGGCTGATGGGCCTCCACTTT.

As DNA, the CDR3 is TGTGCCAGCTCACCACTTCAGGGCATGAACACTGAAGCTTTCTTT. This sequence encodes CASSPLQGMNTEAFF. V is TRBV18 and J is TRBJ1-1; D perhaps matches TRBD1 (5 bases). Trimming stripped 1 base from V and 0 bases from J, with 9 bases between. The CDR3 totals 15 residues. The germline V gene encodes CDR1 KGHSH and CDR2 LQKENI.

This chain links TRBV19 with TRBJ2-7; 10 bases agree with TRBD1. The CDR3 contains 14 residues. Germline V gene lookup returns CDR1 LNHDA and CDR2 SQIVND (reference sequence). After removal of 5 bases from V and 4 bases from J, the junction contained 5 bases not matched to a gene. The CDR3 sequence is CASSSTGGVYEQYF. The CDR3 DNA sequence: TGTGCCAGTAGTTCGACAGGGGGCGTGTACGAGCAGTACTTC.

This chain connects TRBV5-6 to TRBJ2-7; the match to TRBD2 covers 11 bases. Trimming cost V 1 base and J 2 bases; bases outside gene matches: 5. CDR1 and CDR2 (germline): SGHDT, YYEEEE. The CDR3 spans 16 residues. Here the CDR3 reads CASSLFGTSGTYEQYF. The CDR3 bases are TGTGCCAGCAGCTTGTTCGGGACTAGCGGAACCTACGAGCAGTACTTC.

This chain joins TRBV5-1 and TRBJ2-3; 8 bases are shared with TRBD2. The CDR3 consists of 16 residues. With 6 bases clipped from V and 0 bases from J, the junction kept 9 bases outside the gene matches. The germline CDR1 and CDR2 sequences are SGHRS and YFSETQ. This CDR3 is CASTQGGRISTDTQYF. CDR3 DNA: TGCGCCAGCACCCAGGGCGGGAGGATCAGCACAGATACGCAGTATTTT.